Sequencing of this TCR beta chain was carried out in a study of graft-versus-host responses after intestinal transplantation. Profiled with immunoSEQ multiplex PCR; TCRdb holds only in-frame clones, not every one. The sample lists some 110,000 clones, over 85% occurring once. Of note for this clone: Its antigen is as yet unknown.

Germline V gene sequence: CDR1 SEHNR, CDR2 FQNEAQ (reference sequence). V lost 4 bases and J lost 4; bases outside the gene matches: 6. This CDR3 is built from 14 residues. The sequenced sample was unstimulated CD4+ T cells sorted from spleen or lymph node cells, obtained before transplant. This chain joins TRBV7-9 and TRBJ2-5; 7 positions agree with TRBD2. This clonotype was obtained from a human donor who was the organ donor for an intestinal transplant. CDR3 protein: CASSSRGDGETQYF. The CDR3 coding sequence is TGTGCCAGCAGCTCACGGGGGGACGGAGAGACCCAGTACTTC.